This TCR beta chain emerged from a study of OX40 agonist ivuxolimab in advanced cancers. Study at large: At doses from 0.01 to 10 mg/kg, patients were given intravenous ivuxolimab every 2 weeks.

Comment on this clone: The antigen remains undetermined.

General study points: CD4+ and CD8+ T cells in blood underwent clonal expansion by week 6 at 0.1 to 3.0 mg/kg.

The junction had 6 bases not matched to a gene; V was cut back by 8 bases and J by 3 bases. The germline gives CDR1 WNHNN, CDR2 SYGVQD (reference sequence). CDR3 length: 14 amino acids. Method: immunoSEQ multiplex PCR; TCRdb's copy keeps in-frame clones and lacks some. The sample has 60,000 to 85,000 clones; about 94% are singletons. The timepoints at which blood was sampled were baseline, cycle 4 day 1, and cycle 7 day 1. This clonotype originated in an adult with an advanced solid tumor such as melanoma, head and neck, liver or kidney cancer. This chain links TRBV10-1 with TRBJ2-1; 8 nucleotides match TRBD2. Specimen: CD4+ or CD8+ T cells sorted from blood, collected in a trial of the OX40 agonist ivuxolimab. The CDR3 nucleotides read TGCGCCAGCGCGCCCGCGGGGGGCTACAATGAGCAGTTCTTC. It is translated as CASAPAGGYNEQFF.